Presented here are 18 T cell receptor beta chains from one specimen sequenced in a study of cytomegalovirus exposure and HLA in healthy donors. A multiplex PCR was run with 60 Vbeta primers and 13 Jbeta primers. Produced via immunoSEQ multiplex PCR; TCRdb's table is partial and in-frame only. The sample includes about 83,000 clones, 81% of them seen just once. The sequenced sample was PBMCs. The receptors here all came from a woman in her 30s in good health and CMV-seronegative.

The chain has TRBV7-2 and TRBJ2-3; 9 bases are shared with TRBD2. This CDR3 has 16 residues. CDR1 is SGHTA, CDR2 FQGNSA, per germline. V lost 4 bases to trimming and J lost 6 bases; unmatched junction nucleotides: 11. CDR3 protein: CASSSSSSGARDTQYF. The CDR3 DNA reads as TGTGCCAGCAGCTCATCTTCTAGCGGGGCCCGGGATACGCAGTATTTT.

The CDR3 nucleotides read TGTGCCAGCAGCGCTGGACAGGCCTCTAATGAAAAACTGTTTTTT. Protein: CASSAGQASNEKLFF. The chain uses TRBV9 and TRBJ1-4, with 7 nucleotides matching TRBD1. The germline V gene encodes CDR1 SGDLS and CDR2 YYNGEE. The V segment lost 3 bases and the J segment 3 bases; nucleotides outside the gene matches: 5. The CDR3 runs to 15 residues.

The chain links TRBV18 to TRBJ2-2; 7 positions match TRBD2. The CDR3 contains 15 residues. V trimming: 3 bases; J trimming: 6 bases; junction bases outside the gene matches: 7. From germline, CDR1 is KGHSH and CDR2 LQKENI. The CDR3, as DNA: TGTGCCAGCTCACCGACTAGCTTTGGTTCCGGGGAGCTGTTTTTT. This sequence encodes CASSPTSFGSGELFF.

The gene calls are TRBV19 and TRBJ1-1, with TRBD1 as a possible D gene (5 bases). Germline CDR1 and CDR2: LNHDA and SQIVND (reference sequence). Trimming left V 3 bases short and J 4 bases short, with 12 bases between. This CDR3 is built from 14 residues. Written as DNA, the CDR3 is TGTGCCAGTAGTATCCCGGGGGGTGCCACTGAAGCTTTCTTT. Amino acid sequence: CASSIPGGATEAFF.

V is TRBV5-1 and J is TRBJ2-7; 8 bases are shared with TRBD1. J was trimmed by 6 bases and V by 0 bases; bases with no gene match: 5. This CDR3 region has 14 residues. Germline CDR1 SGHRS, CDR2 YFSETQ. Here the CDR3 reads CASSLEAGGGEQYF. The CDR3 DNA sequence: TGCGCCAGCAGCTTGGAGGCAGGGGGCGGCGAGCAGTACTTC.

V is TRBV28 and J is TRBJ1-2; D remains unclear. CDR3 length equals 17 residues. Germline V gene lookup returns CDR1 MDHEN and CDR2 SYDVKM. V lost 1 base to trimming and J lost 1 base, with 16 bases between them. The CDR3 reads CASSLSRRLSLNYGYTF. DNA of the CDR3: TGTGCCAGCAGTTTATCCCGGAGACTTTCCCTTAACTATGGCTACACCTTC.

J is TRBJ1-3 and V is TRBV7-2; D remains ambiguous. CDR1 and CDR2 from the germline V gene are SGHTA and FQGNSA. The CDR3 covers 15 residues. Trimming removed 0 bases at V and 0 bases at J, with 6 bases between. This CDR3 reads CASSLAWSSGNTIYF. The CDR3, as DNA: TGTGCCAGCAGCTTAGCCTGGAGCTCTGGAAACACCATATATTTT.

The gene calls are TRBV7-2 and TRBJ2-2; weak D call: TRBD2 (6 bases). Germline V gene lookup returns CDR1 SGHTA and CDR2 FQGNSA. This CDR3 has 13 residues. Between the trimmed V and J ends, which lost 5 bases and 6 bases, there was a span of 10 bases. DNA of the CDR3: TGTGCCAGCAGCCCCCCGGGGGCCGGGGAGCTGTTTTTT. It specifies CASSPPGAGELFF.

The chain couples TRBV7-9 to TRBJ2-7; D uncertain. There are 12 residues in the CDR3. Trimming left V 0 bases short and J 4 bases short, with 4 bases between. Per the germline V gene, CDR1 is SEHNR and CDR2 is FQNEAQ (reference sequence). CDR3 nucleotides: TGTGCCAGCAGCTTAGCCCAATACGAGCAGTACTTC. This codes for CASSLAQYEQYF.

V and J are TRBV28 and TRBJ2-7, with 7 bases identical to TRBD2. Germline V CDR1 and CDR2: MDHEN, SYDVKM. The CDR3 length is 14 residues. J lost 4 bases, V lost 6 bases, and 9 bases had no gene match. The CDR3 reads CASRRPGTTYEQYF. The CDR3 nucleotides read TGTGCCAGCAGGCGCCCCGGGACTACTTACGAGCAGTACTTC.

The chain employs TRBV30 and TRBJ2-3; 16 bases align to TRBD2. After removal of 2 bases from V and 4 bases from J, the junction contained 3 bases not matched to a gene. This CDR3 is 16 amino acids long. Germline V gives CDR1 GTSNPN, CDR2 SVGIG (reference sequence). The CDR3 DNA reads as TGTGCCTGGAGTCAGGGACTAGCGGGGGGGCCAGATACGCAGTATTTT. Protein: CAWSQGLAGGPDTQYF.

This chain links TRBV19 with TRBJ1-1; the match to TRBD1 covers 7 bases. V lost 4 bases to trimming and J lost 0 bases; unmatched junction nucleotides: 5. CDR3 length: 15 amino acids. Germline values: CDR1 LNHDA, CDR2 SQIVND (reference sequence). The CDR3 sequence: CASSTHRGMNTEAFF. In nucleotides, the CDR3 is TGTGCCAGTAGTACTCACAGGGGCATGAACACTGAAGCTTTCTTT.

The chain has TRBV14 and TRBJ2-1, with TRBD1 identical over 9 bases. The V segment lost 3 bases and the J segment 10 bases; nucleotides outside the gene matches: 4. This CDR3 has 13 residues. Germline V gene sequence: CDR1 SGHDN, CDR2 FVKESK. The CDR3 loop is CASSQDRGSEQFF. The CDR3 DNA sequence: TGTGCCAGCAGCCAGGACAGGGGATCCGAGCAGTTCTTC.

This clone is a singleton in its sample. The chain has TRBV9 and TRBJ1-6; tentative D call: TRBD1 (5 bases). From germline, CDR1 is SGDLS and CDR2 YYNGEE. V dropped 0 bases and J dropped 10 bases, with 11 bases sitting between them. The CDR3 length is 14 residues. CDR3 coding DNA: TGTGCCAGCAGCGTAGCCGCAGGGCAGTCACCCCTCCACTTT. It translates to CASSVAAGQSPLHF.

This chain joins TRBV6-4 and TRBJ1-5, with 10 bases identical to TRBD1. The CDR3 totals 14 residues. After removal of 7 bases from V and 5 bases from J, the junction contained 5 bases not matched to a gene. CDR1 MRHNA and CDR2 SNTAGT come from the germline V gene. This CDR3 is CASTLGQGDQPQHF. In DNA form, the CDR3 reads TGTGCCAGCACTCTAGGACAGGGGGATCAGCCCCAGCATTTT.

The rearrangement links TRBV6-5 to TRBJ1-2, with TRBD1 identical over 8 bases. V trimming: 4 bases; J trimming: 8 bases; junction bases outside the gene matches: 12. The germline gives CDR1 MNHEY, CDR2 SVGAGI. The CDR3 runs to 15 residues. The CDR3 DNA is TGTGCCAGCAGTTCCCCCGGACAGGGCGGACTCGGCTACACCTTC. Translating it yields CASSSPGQGGLGYTF.

This chain joins TRBV28 and TRBJ1-5, with TRBD1 as a possible D gene (5 bases). CDR1 MDHEN and CDR2 SYDVKM come from the germline V gene. The CDR3 loop spans 13 amino acids. Between the trimmed V and J ends, which lost 6 bases and 3 bases, there was a span of 9 bases. The CDR3 region is CASRGGYNQPQHF. DNA for the CDR3: TGTGCCAGCAGGGGGGGTTACAATCAGCCCCAGCATTTT.

The genes are TRBV7-9 and TRBJ2-5; TRBD1 matches at 9 bases. Per germline, CDR1 SEHNR and CDR2 FQNEAQ (reference sequence). The CDR3 is made up of 17 amino acids. Germline trimming cut 1 base from V and 0 bases from J; bases unmatched to any gene: 6. The chain's CDR3 is CASSLGVWDRDQETQYF. CDR3 sequence (DNA): TGTGCCAGCAGCTTAGGCGTGTGGGACAGGGACCAAGAGACCCAGTACTTC. Filled out from reference TRBV7-9 and TRBJ2-5, the complete variable domain reads DTGVSQNPRHKITKRGQNVTFRCDPISEHNRLYWYRQTLGQGPEFLTYFQNEAQLEKSRLLSDRFSAERPKGSFSTLEIQRTEQGDSAMYLCASSLGVWDRDQETQYFGPGTRLLVL.